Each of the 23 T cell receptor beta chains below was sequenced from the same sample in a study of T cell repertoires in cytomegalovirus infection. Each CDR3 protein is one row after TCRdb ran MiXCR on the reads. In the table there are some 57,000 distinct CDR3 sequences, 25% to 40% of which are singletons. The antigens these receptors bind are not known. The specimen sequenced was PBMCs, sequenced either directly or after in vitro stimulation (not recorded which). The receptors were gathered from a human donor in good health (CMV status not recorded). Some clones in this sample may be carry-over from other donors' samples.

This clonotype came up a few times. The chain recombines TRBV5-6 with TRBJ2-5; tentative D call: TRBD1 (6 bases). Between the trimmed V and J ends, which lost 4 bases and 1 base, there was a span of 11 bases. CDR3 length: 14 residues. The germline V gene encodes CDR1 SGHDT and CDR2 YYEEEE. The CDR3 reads CASSAGQLQETQYF. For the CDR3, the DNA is TGTGCCAGCAGCGCCGGACAGCTCCAAGAGACCCAGTACTTC.

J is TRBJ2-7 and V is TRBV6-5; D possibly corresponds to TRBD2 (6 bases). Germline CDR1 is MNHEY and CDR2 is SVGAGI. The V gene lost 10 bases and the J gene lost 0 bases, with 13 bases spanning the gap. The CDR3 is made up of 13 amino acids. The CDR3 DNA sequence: TGTGCCACGGGGGAGGCGGCCTCCTACGAGCAGTACTTC. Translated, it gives CATGEAASYEQYF.

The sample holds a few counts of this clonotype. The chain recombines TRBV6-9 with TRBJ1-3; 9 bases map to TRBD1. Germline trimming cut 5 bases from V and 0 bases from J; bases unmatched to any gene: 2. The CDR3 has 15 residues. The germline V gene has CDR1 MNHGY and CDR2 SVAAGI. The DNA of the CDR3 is TGTGCCAGCAGTACGACAGGGGGCTCTGGAAACACCATATATTTT. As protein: CASSTTGGSGNTIYF.

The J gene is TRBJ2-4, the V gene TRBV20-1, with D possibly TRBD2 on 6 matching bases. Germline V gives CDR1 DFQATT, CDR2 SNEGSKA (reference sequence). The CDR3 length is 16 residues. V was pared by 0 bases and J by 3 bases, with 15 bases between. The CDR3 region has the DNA TGCAGTGCTAGAGATCGTTTCGGAGGGGTCAAAAACATTCAGTACTTC. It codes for CSARDRFGGVKNIQYF.

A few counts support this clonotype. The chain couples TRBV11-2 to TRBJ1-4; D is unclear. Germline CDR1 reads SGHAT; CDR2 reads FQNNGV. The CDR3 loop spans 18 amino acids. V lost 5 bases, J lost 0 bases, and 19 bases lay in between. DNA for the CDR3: TGTGCCAGCAGCCTCAGACCCGGCCCTGTTGCAACTAATGAAAAACTGTTTTTT. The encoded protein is CASSLRPGPVATNEKLFF.

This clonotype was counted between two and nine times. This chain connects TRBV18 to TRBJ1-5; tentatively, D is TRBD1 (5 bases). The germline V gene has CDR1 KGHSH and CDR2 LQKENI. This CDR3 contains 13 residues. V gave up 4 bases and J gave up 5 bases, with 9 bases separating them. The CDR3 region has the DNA TGTGCCAGCTCACTGGCCAGGGATCAGCCCCAGCATTTT. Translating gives CASSLARDQPQHF.

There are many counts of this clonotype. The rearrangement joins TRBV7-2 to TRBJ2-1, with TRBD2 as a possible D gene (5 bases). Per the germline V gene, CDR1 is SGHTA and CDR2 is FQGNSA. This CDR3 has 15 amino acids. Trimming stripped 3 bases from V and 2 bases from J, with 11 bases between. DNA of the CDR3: TGTGCCAGCAGCTTTGGGCGGGCGGCCTACAATGAGCAGTTCTTC. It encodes CASSFGRAAYNEQFF.

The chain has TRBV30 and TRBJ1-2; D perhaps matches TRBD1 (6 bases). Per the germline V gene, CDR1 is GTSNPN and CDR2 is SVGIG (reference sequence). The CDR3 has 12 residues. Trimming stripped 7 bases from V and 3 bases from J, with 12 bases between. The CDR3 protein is CASRGAHYGYTF. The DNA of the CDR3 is TGTGCCTCCCGGGGGGCTCACTATGGCTACACCTTC.

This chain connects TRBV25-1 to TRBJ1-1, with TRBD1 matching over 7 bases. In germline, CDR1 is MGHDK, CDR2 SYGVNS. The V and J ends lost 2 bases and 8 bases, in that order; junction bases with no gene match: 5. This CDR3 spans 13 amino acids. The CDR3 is CASSEMAGGEAFF. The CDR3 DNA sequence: TGTGCCAGCAGTGAAATGGCAGGGGGGGAAGCTTTCTTT.

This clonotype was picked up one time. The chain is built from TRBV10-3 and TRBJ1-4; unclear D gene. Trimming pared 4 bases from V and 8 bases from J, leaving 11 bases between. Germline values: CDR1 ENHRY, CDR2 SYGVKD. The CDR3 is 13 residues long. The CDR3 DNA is TGTGCCATCAGTGGTGGCGCTGGAGAAAAACTGTTTTTT. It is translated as CAISGGAGEKLFF.

CDR3 region: CASSKDTGITYEQYF. CDR3 DNA: TGTGCCAGCAGCAAAGACACAGGGATTACCTACGAGCAGTACTTC. The rearrangement joins TRBV12-3 or TRBV12-4 to TRBJ2-7; weak D call: TRBD1 (6 bases). Trimming cost V 6 bases and J 2 bases, with 17 bases left between them. This CDR3 comprises 15 residues.

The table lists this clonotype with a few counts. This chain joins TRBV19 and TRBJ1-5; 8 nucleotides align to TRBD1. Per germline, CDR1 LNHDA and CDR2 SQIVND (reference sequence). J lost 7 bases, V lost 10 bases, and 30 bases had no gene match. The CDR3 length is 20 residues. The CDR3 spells CANRYCERQWIRGHYQPQHF. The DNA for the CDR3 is TGTGCCAACCGTTATTGTGAGCGACAGTGGATCAGGGGGCATTACCAGCCCCAGCATTTT.

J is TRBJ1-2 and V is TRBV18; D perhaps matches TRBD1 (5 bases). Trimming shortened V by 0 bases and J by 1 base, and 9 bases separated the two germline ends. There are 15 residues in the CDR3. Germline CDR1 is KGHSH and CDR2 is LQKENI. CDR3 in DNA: TGTGCCAGCTCACCACCCACCGACAGTAACTATGGCTACACCTTC. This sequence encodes CASSPPTDSNYGYTF.

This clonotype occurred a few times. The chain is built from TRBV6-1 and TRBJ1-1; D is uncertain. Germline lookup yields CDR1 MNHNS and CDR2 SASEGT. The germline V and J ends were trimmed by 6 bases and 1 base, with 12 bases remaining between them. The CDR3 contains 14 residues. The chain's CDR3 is CASSPPRPNTEAFF. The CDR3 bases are TGTGCCAGCAGCCCCCCCCGGCCGAACACTGAAGCTTTCTTT.

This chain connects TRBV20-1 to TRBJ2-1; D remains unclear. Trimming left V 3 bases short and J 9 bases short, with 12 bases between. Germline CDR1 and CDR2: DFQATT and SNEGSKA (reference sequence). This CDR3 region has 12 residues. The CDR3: CSASGLVREQFF. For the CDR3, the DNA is TGCAGTGCTAGTGGTTTAGTTCGTGAGCAGTTCTTC.

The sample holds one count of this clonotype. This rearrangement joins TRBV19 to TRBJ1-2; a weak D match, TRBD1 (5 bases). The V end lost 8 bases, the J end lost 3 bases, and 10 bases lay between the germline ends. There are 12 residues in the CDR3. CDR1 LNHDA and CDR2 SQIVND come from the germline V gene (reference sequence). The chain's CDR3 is CASLGVYYGYTF. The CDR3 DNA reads TGTGCCAGTTTGGGGGTTTACTATGGCTACACCTTC.

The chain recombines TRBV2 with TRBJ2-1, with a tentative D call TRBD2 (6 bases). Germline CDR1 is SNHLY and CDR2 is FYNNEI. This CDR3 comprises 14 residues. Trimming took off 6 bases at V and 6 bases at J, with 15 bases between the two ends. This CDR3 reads CASRTGLVGNEQFF. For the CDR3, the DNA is TGTGCCAGCAGAACGGGACTTGTGGGCAATGAGCAGTTCTTC.

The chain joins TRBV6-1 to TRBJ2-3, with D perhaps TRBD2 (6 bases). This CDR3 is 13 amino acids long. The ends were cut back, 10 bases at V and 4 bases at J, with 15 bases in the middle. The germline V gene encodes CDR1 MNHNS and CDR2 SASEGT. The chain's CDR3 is CATQGLLADTQYF. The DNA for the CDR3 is TGTGCCACCCAGGGACTCCTCGCAGATACGCAGTATTTT.

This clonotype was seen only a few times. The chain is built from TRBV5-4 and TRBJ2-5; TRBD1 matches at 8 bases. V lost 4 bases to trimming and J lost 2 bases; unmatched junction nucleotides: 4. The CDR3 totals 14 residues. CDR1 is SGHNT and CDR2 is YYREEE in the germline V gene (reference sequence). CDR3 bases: TGTGCCAGCAGCACCCGGACAGGGCAAGAGACCCAGTACTTC. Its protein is CASSTRTGQETQYF.

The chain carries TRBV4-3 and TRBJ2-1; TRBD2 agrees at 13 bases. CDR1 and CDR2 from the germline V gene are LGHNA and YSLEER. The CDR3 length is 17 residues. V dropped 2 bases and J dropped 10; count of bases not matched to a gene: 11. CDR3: CASSQPGLAGRGTEQFF. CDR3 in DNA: TGCGCCAGCAGCCAACCGGGACTAGCGGGGCGGGGCACGGAGCAGTTCTTC.

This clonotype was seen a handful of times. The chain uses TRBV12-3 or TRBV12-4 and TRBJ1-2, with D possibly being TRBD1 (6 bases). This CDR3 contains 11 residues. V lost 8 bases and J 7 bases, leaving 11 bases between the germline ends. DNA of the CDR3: TGTGCCAGCGAACAGGGACTTGGCTACACCTTC. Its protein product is CASEQGLGYTF.

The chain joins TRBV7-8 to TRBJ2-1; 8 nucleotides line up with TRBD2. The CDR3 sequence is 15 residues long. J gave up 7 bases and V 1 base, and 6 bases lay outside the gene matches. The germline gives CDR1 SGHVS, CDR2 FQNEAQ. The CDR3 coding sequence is TGTGCCAGCAGCTTAGGGGTAGCGGGGTTAAATGAGCAGTTCTTC. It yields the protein CASSLGVAGLNEQFF.

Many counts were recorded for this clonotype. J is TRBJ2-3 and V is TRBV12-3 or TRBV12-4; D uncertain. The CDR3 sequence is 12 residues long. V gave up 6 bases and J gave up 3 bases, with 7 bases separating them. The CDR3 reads CASRGDTDTQYF. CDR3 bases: TGTGCCAGCAGAGGAGATACAGATACGCAGTATTTT.